The 10 T cell receptor beta chains below all came from one sample that was sequenced in a study of blood T cell repertoires in COVID-19. Generated by immunoSEQ multiplex PCR, the TCRdb table keeps only in-frame clones and is missing some. This sample yields tens of thousands of clones, of which roughly 89% are seen a single time; around 5% belongs to the top ten. The specimen was peripheral blood. These receptors came from a woman of 80 years or more with active COVID-19.

The genes are TRBV7-8 and TRBJ2-5; TRBD1 aligns across 8 bases. The CDR3 covers 14 residues. Trimming cost V 6 bases and J 1 base; bases outside gene matches: 4. From germline, CDR1 is SGHVS and CDR2 FQNEAQ. The CDR3 reads CASRRGQGQETQYF. The CDR3 nucleotides are TGTGCCAGCAGGAGAGGACAGGGCCAAGAGACCCAGTACTTC.

This sequence joins TRBV7-6 and TRBJ2-5; 10 nucleotides agree with TRBD1. The CDR3 covers 16 residues. Germline assignment: CDR1 SGHVS and CDR2 FNYEAQ. Trimming cost V 5 bases and J 4 bases; bases outside gene matches: 10. Here the CDR3 DNA reads TGTGCCAGCAGCCAAATGAGGGACAGGGGACGAGAGACCCAGTACTTC. Translation: CASSQMRDRGRETQYF. The full variable domain, completed using reference TRBV7-6 and TRBJ2-5, is GAGVSQSPRYKVTKRGQDVALRCDPISGHVSLYWYRQALGQGPEFLTYFNYEAQQDKSGLPNDRFSAERPEGSISTLTIQRTEQRDSAMYRCASSQMRDRGRETQYFGPGTRLLVL.

The chain employs TRBV11-3 and TRBJ2-3; 7 positions match TRBD2. Germline V gene data show CDR1 as SGHNT and CDR2 as YENEEA. The length of the CDR3 is 14 residues. V lost 8 bases, J lost 6 bases, and 11 bases stayed unmatched. In nucleotides, the CDR3 is TGTGCCAGCGCCGTGGGGGGGAGGTATGATACGCAGTATTTT. Its translation: CASAVGGRYDTQYF.

Concerning this clone itself: At the DNA level, this CDR3 is encoded by other sequences in the same sample as well. This sequence joins TRBV5-4 and TRBJ2-2; D might be TRBD1 (6 bases). Germline loops: CDR1 SGHNT, CDR2 YYREEE (reference sequence). V lost 0 bases, J lost 0 bases, and 6 bases lay in between. CDR3 length: 15 amino acids. CDR3 in amino acids: CASSLAGANTGELFF. The DNA of the CDR3 is TGTGCCAGCAGCTTGGCAGGGGCGAACACCGGGGAGCTGTTTTTT. Combining the CDR3 with reference TRBV5-4 and TRBJ2-2 gives the whole variable domain ETGVTQSPTHLIKTRGQQVTLRCSSQSGHNTVSWYQQALGQGPQFIFQYYREEENGRGNFPPRFSGLQFPNYSSELNVNALELDDSALYLCASSLAGANTGELFFGEGSRLTVL.

J is TRBJ1-1 and V is TRBV6-2 or TRBV6-3; the match to TRBD1 covers 8 bases. Germline values: CDR1 MNHEY, CDR2 SVGEGT. The V segment lost 4 bases and the J segment 10 bases; nucleotides outside the gene matches: 8. This CDR3 region has 13 residues. The CDR3 loop is CASSSNRQGTAFF. The CDR3, as DNA: TGTGCCAGCAGTTCGAACCGACAGGGGACAGCTTTCTTT.

The chain has TRBV5-1 and TRBJ2-1; 7 nucleotides align to TRBD2. CDR1 is SGHRS and CDR2 is YFSETQ in the germline V gene. This CDR3 spans 14 amino acids. V was clipped by 6 bases and J by 3 bases; unmatched bases: 6. CDR3 DNA sequence: TGCGCCAGCACCCCTAGCGGCAGCTACAATGAGCAGTTCTTC. This codes for CASTPSGSYNEQFF.

V usage is TRBV5-1 and J usage is TRBJ2-3; the D gene is possibly TRBD2 (6 bases). The CDR3 is 16 amino acids. Trimming took off 3 bases at V and 2 bases at J, with 16 bases between the two ends. Germline assignment: CDR1 SGHRS and CDR2 YFSETQ. The chain's CDR3 is CASSSPVAGSTDTQYF. The CDR3, as DNA: TGCGCCAGCAGCTCCCCGGTGGCGGGATCCACAGATACGCAGTATTTT.

The chain joins TRBV16 to TRBJ2-7; a weak D match, TRBD2 (6 bases). The germline CDR1 and CDR2 sequences are KGHSY and FQNENV. Trimming pared 3 bases from V and 3 bases from J, leaving 12 bases between. CDR3 length equals 14 residues. CDR3 in amino acids: CASSQDGGDYEQYF. DNA for the CDR3: TGTGCCAGCAGCCAGGACGGAGGGGACTACGAGCAGTACTTC.

The J gene is TRBJ2-2, the V gene TRBV5-1, with a tentative D call TRBD2 (6 bases). This CDR3 comprises 17 residues. Germline V gene data show CDR1 as SGHRS and CDR2 as YFSETQ. V shed 3 bases and J shed 6 bases, with 21 bases lying between them. The CDR3 reads CASSSYLGGRGSGELFF. CDR3 DNA sequence: TGCGCCAGCAGCTCCTATCTTGGGGGGAGAGGCTCCGGGGAGCTGTTTTTT. Filled out from reference TRBV5-1 and TRBJ2-2, the complete variable domain reads KAGVTQTPRYLIKTRGQQVTLSCSPISGHRSVSWYQQTPGQGLQFLFEYFSETQRNKGNFPGRFSGRQFSNSRSEMNVSTLELGDSALYLCASSSYLGGRGSGELFFGEGSRLTVL.

This chain uses TRBV20-1 with TRBJ2-5; D remains ambiguous. This CDR3 contains 10 residues. The V end was cut by 4 bases, the J end by 5 bases, with 5 bases between. The germline V gene has CDR1 DFQATT and CDR2 SNEGSKA (reference sequence). CDR3 sequence: CSAIVETQYF. DNA for the CDR3: TGCAGTGCTATAGTGGAGACCCAGTACTTC.